The clone carrying this T cell receptor beta chain came up once. The antigen is undetermined. Both 60 Vbeta primers and 13 Jbeta primers went into the PCR. Assay used: immunoSEQ multiplex PCR; TCRdb lists only in-frame clones, some missing. The sample has over 130,000 clones, just under 85% seen once. These data come from a study of cytomegalovirus exposure and HLA in healthy donors. General study points: Reportedly, fewer N-insertions than the approximately 700-donor mean appeared in an Asian-associated ancestry cluster in a later analysis. The authors listed approximately 150 TCR beta chains as cytomegalovirus-associated. High sensitivity and specificity were reportedly achieved when the classifier diagnosed cytomegalovirus status. Later analysis identified 16,000 or so TCR beta sequences associated with HLA alleles, using a false discovery rate threshold of 0.05.

J gave up 4 bases and V 4 bases, and 9 bases lay outside the gene matches. The CDR3 consists of 18 residues. CDR1 and CDR2 (germline): MGHRA, YSYEKL. The clonotype originates from a man younger than 40 in good health and CMV-seropositive. Sequencing used PBMCs. The chain links TRBV4-1 to TRBJ2-1, with 14 bases lining up with TRBD2. The CDR3 DNA sequence: TGCGCCAGCAGCCCTGTCCCGGGACTAGCGGGGGCGTACAATGAGCAGTTCTTC. Translating gives CASSPVPGLAGAYNEQFF.